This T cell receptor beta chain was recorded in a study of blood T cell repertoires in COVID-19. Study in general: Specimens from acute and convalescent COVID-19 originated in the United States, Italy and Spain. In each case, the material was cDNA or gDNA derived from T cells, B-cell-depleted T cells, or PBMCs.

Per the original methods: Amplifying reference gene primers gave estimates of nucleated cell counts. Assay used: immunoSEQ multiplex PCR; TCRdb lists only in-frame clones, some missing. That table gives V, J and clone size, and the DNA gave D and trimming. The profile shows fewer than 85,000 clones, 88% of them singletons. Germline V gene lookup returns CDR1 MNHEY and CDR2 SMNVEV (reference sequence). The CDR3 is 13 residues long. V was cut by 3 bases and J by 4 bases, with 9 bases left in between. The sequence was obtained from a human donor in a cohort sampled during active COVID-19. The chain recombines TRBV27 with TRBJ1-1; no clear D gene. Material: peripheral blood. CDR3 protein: CASSLRTATEAFF. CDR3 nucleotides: TGTGCCAGCAGTTTGCGCACTGCCACTGAAGCTTTCTTT.